A selection of T cell receptor beta chains follows, all from one sample in a study of blood T cell repertoires in COVID-19. TCRdb's copy holds only in-frame clones and misses some; the assay was immunoSEQ multiplex PCR. The repertoire holds some 300,000 clones, with around 87% as singletons. The material sequenced was peripheral blood. All receptors derive from a man in his 70s with acute or convalescent COVID-19. CDR3s include the opening cysteine and the closing phenylalanine or tryptophan. Fields, in order: CDR3 protein, CDR3 DNA, J gene, clone size, D gene, V gene. D genes are given only for firm matches. The size entry is marked missing in some rows and otherwise reads once, few, many or a size class.

CDR3: CASSSGLAGGDTGELFF
DNA: TGTGCCAGTAGTTCGGGCCTTGCGGGGGGCGACACCGGGGAGCTGTTTTTT
J: TRBJ2-2
size: -
D: TRBD2
V: TRBV19

CDR3: CASRPTSGGKETQYF
DNA: TGTGCCAGCAGACCCACTAGCGGGGGGAAAGAGACCCAGTACTTC
J: TRBJ2-5
size: -
D: TRBD2
V: TRBV11-1

CDR3: CASSPRYRTDTQYF
DNA: TGTGCCAGTAGCCCACGGTATCGCACAGATACGCAGTATTTT
J: TRBJ2-3
size: -
D: -
V: TRBV19

CDR3: CASSQAGVNTEAFF
DNA: TGTGCCAGCAGCCAAGCGGGTGTGAACACTGAAGCTTTCTTT
J: TRBJ1-1
size: -
D: -
V: TRBV3-1/TRBV3-2

CDR3: CASSLNRGQNEQFF
DNA: TGTGCCAGCAGTTTAAACAGGGGGCAGAATGAGCAGTTCTTC
J: TRBJ2-1
size: -
D: TRBD1
V: TRBV27

CDR3: CSASDRVDTQYF
DNA: TGCAGTGCTAGTGACAGGGTGGATACGCAGTATTTT
J: TRBJ2-3
size: once
D: TRBD1
V: TRBV20-1

CDR3: CASRVGQAYGYTF
DNA: TGTGCCAGCCGCGTGGGGCAGGCCTATGGCTACACCTTC
J: TRBJ1-2
size: -
D: -
V: TRBV28

CDR3: CASSPDRLNQPQHF
DNA: TGTGCCAGCAGCCCGGACAGGCTAAATCAGCCCCAGCATTTT
J: TRBJ1-5
size: once
D: TRBD1
V: TRBV9

CDR3: CASSLAGGDEQFF
DNA: TGTGCCAGCAGCTTAGCAGGGGGCGATGAGCAGTTCTTC
J: TRBJ2-1
size: -
D: TRBD1
V: TRBV7-6

CDR3: CASSGTGGSYNEQFF
DNA: TGTGCCAGCAGCGGAACAGGGGGCTCCTACAATGAGCAGTTCTTC
J: TRBJ2-1
size: -
D: TRBD1
V: TRBV3-1/TRBV3-2

CDR3: CASSLGIRGSNEQFF
DNA: TGTGCCAGCTCACTAGGCATCAGGGGTTCCAATGAGCAGTTCTTC
J: TRBJ2-1
size: -
D: -
V: TRBV18

CDR3: CASSRQGPLGYTF
DNA: TGTGCCAGCAGCCGACAGGGCCCCCTGGGCTACACCTTC
J: TRBJ1-2
size: -
D: TRBD1
V: TRBV7-8

CDR3: CAISEGGTSGKNIQYF
DNA: TGTGCCATCAGTGAAGGGGGTACTAGCGGCAAAAACATTCAGTACTTC
J: TRBJ2-4
size: -
D: TRBD2
V: TRBV10-3

CDR3: CASKTSNNSPLHF
DNA: TGTGCCAGTAAGACATCCAATAATTCACCCCTCCACTTT
J: TRBJ1-6
size: -
D: -
V: TRBV6-5

CDR3: CASSLTGGGFSEQYF
DNA: TGTGCCAGCAGTTTGACAGGGGGCGGATTTTCCGAGCAGTACTTC
J: TRBJ2-7
size: -
D: TRBD1
V: TRBV2

CDR3: CASKTGGGNTIYF
DNA: TGTGCCAGCAAGACAGGGGGTGGAAACACCATATATTTT
J: TRBJ1-3
size: -
D: TRBD1
V: TRBV25-1

CDR3: CASSVGQGDYEQYF
DNA: TGTGCCAGCAGCGTAGGACAGGGGGACTACGAGCAGTACTTC
J: TRBJ2-7
size: once
D: TRBD1
V: TRBV9

CDR3: CASTPGLAGVNEQFF
DNA: TGTGCCAGCACCCCGGGACTAGCGGGAGTCAATGAGCAGTTCTTC
J: TRBJ2-1
size: -
D: TRBD2
V: TRBV2

CDR3: CASSYQGTKTPYEQFF
DNA: TGTGCCAGCAGTTACCAAGGGACTAAAACCCCCTATGAGCAGTTCTTC
J: TRBJ2-1
size: -
D: TRBD2
V: TRBV6-6

CDR3: CASSTLLAGTEAFF
DNA: TGCGCCAGCAGCACCCTCTTGGCGGGCACTGAAGCTTTCTTT
J: TRBJ1-1
size: -
D: -
V: TRBV5-1

CDR3: CASSFGGAGGNTIYF
DNA: TGTGCCAGCAGCTTTGGGGGGGCAGGTGGAAACACCATATATTTT
J: TRBJ1-3
size: -
D: -
V: TRBV7-2

CDR3: CASSLGLPADEQFF
DNA: TGTGCCAGCAGTTTAGGGTTGCCAGCGGATGAGCAGTTCTTC
J: TRBJ2-1
size: few
D: -
V: TRBV27

CDR3: CASSETSGSYEQYF
DNA: TGTGCCAGCAGCGAGACTAGCGGGAGCTACGAGCAGTACTTC
J: TRBJ2-7
size: -
D: TRBD2
V: TRBV28

CDR3: CASSWGQGSPSPLHF
DNA: TGTGCCAGCAGCTGGGGACAGGGGTCCCCTTCACCCCTCCACTTT
J: TRBJ1-6
size: -
D: TRBD1
V: TRBV5-5

CDR3: CASSLISFEGNTQYF
DNA: TGCGCCAGCAGCTTGATATCATTCGAGGGCAATACGCAGTATTTT
J: TRBJ2-3
size: -
D: -
V: TRBV5-1

CDR3: CASSFQGDTQYF
DNA: TGTGCCAGCAGCTTCCAGGGAGATACGCAGTATTTT
J: TRBJ2-3
size: -
D: -
V: TRBV7-9

CDR3: CASSGTGSNYGYTF
DNA: TGCGCCAGCAGCGGGACAGGGAGTAACTATGGCTACACCTTC
J: TRBJ1-2
size: -
D: TRBD1
V: TRBV5-1